The rows below give T cell receptor beta chains drawn from one sample of a study of memory CD4+ T cells and cytomegalovirus serostatus. Assay used: immunoSEQ multiplex PCR; TCRdb lists only in-frame clones, some missing. Among 40,000 to 50,000 clones, roughly four fifths were seen once, and the ten largest hold less than 1.5%. Sample: memory CD4+ T cells from blood. Receptors were obtained from an adult in good health and CMV-seropositive. Each CDR3 is given with its conserved first and last residue. A D gene is named only where the DNA matches it firmly. Size values are once, few and many counts, or a class for expanded clones, and some rows have none.

d_gene,abundance,v_gene,j_gene,CDR3aa,CDR3nt
-,-,TRBV5-1,TRBJ2-7,CASSLDREGYEQYF,TGCGCCAGCAGCTTGGACAGGGAAGGCTACGAGCAGTACTTC
TRBD2,-,TRBV27,TRBJ2-1,CASSSTFVLAGGNNEQFF,TGTGCCAGCAGTTCCACATTCGTACTAGCGGGGGGTAACAATGAGCAGTTCTTC
-,few,TRBV27,TRBJ2-1,CASSFLQGDEQFF,TGTGCCAGCAGTTTCCTACAGGGAGATGAGCAGTTCTTC
-,-,TRBV7-9,TRBJ1-2,CASSLQVNYGYTF,TGTGCCAGCAGCCTCCAAGTAAACTATGGCTACACCTTC
-,few,TRBV7-9,TRBJ1-4,CASSQLATNEKLFF,TGTGCCAGCAGCCAGCTTGCAACTAATGAAAAACTGTTTTTT
-,-,TRBV6-5,TRBJ1-1,CASSYGGTEAFF,TGTGCCAGCAGTTATGGGGGTACTGAAGCTTTCTTT
-,-,TRBV7-6,TRBJ1-1,CASSPLRAGNTEAFF,TGTGCCAGCAGCCCCCTGAGGGCAGGAAACACTGAAGCTTTCTTT
-,-,TRBV7-9,TRBJ2-7,CASSTNSYEQYF,TGTGCCAGCAGCACAAATTCCTACGAGCAGTACTTC
-,few,TRBV4-3,TRBJ1-6,CASSQDPRGDNSPLHF,TGCGCCAGCAGCCAAGATCCGAGGGGTGATAATTCACCCCTCCACTTT
TRBD1,-,TRBV7-6,TRBJ1-2,CASRRTGGLRYTF,TGTGCCAGCAGGAGGACAGGGGGTCTGCGCTACACCTTC
-,-,TRBV7-9,TRBJ1-1,CASSHRDTDTEAFF,TGTGCCAGCAGCCACCGGGACACAGACACTGAAGCTTTCTTT
TRBD1,-,TRBV10-2,TRBJ2-7,CASSEGTGVGYAYEQYF,TGCGCCAGCAGTGAAGGGACAGGGGTGGGTTATGCCTACGAGCAGTACTTC
TRBD2,-,TRBV28,TRBJ2-1,CASSLSGLAGTYNEQFF,TGTGCCAGCAGTTTATCCGGACTAGCGGGGACTTACAATGAGCAGTTCTTC
-,few,TRBV4-1,TRBJ2-3,CASSQHREPGGTDTQYF,TGCGCCAGCAGCCAACACCGGGAACCCGGAGGCACAGATACGCAGTATTTT
-,-,TRBV5-1,TRBJ2-3,CASSLSASTDTQYF,TGCGCCAGCAGCCTCAGCGCGAGCACAGATACGCAGTATTTT
TRBD1,few,TRBV5-4,TRBJ2-7,CASRLDRASYEQYF,TGTGCCAGCAGGTTAGACAGGGCGTCCTACGAGCAGTACTTC
-,-,TRBV29-1,TRBJ2-3,CSAVTGLGDTQYF,TGCAGCGCCGTCACAGGGCTGGGAGATACGCAGTATTTT
-,few,TRBV4-3,TRBJ2-1,CASSRQDGRGDEQFF,TGCGCCAGCAGCCGGCAGGACGGCCGCGGGGATGAGCAGTTCTTC
-,medium-sized,TRBV5-1,TRBJ1-5,CASSLLQGAQPQHF,TGCGCCAGCAGCTTGCTGCAGGGAGCTCAGCCCCAGCATTTT
TRBD1,-,TRBV11-1,TRBJ1-1,CASSPRDRGIFEAFF,TGTGCCAGCAGCCCCCGGGACAGGGGAATTTTTGAAGCTTTCTTT
TRBD2,-,TRBV10-3,TRBJ2-1,CAISGTSGGENEQFF,TGTGCCATCAGTGGGACTAGCGGGGGGGAGAATGAGCAGTTCTTC
-,-,TRBV5-1,TRBJ1-4,CASRFSHATNEKLFF,TGCGCCAGCAGATTTAGCCACGCCACTAATGAAAAACTGTTTTTT
-,-,TRBV19,TRBJ2-7,CASSNRAGEQYF,TGTGCCAGTAGTAATCGGGCCGGGGAGCAGTACTTC
-,few,TRBV5-6,TRBJ2-7,CASSLAASYEQYF,TGTGCCAGCAGCTTGGCCGCCTCCTACGAGCAGTACTTC
-,once,TRBV7-6,TRBJ2-1,CASSKNTQGFPQFF,TGTGCCAGCAGCAAGAATACGCAGGGTTTTCCGCAGTTCTTC
-,-,TRBV18,TRBJ1-3,CASSPYADSGNTIYF,TGTGCCAGCTCACCATACGCCGACTCTGGAAACACCATATATTTT